These T cell receptor beta chains were read from a single sample in a study of radiation and T cells in renal cell carcinoma. Sequencing was performed with immunoSEQ multiplex PCR; in TCRdb, only in-frame clones are kept and a portion is missing. This table has roughly 80,000 clones, over 65% appearing once. The specimen comprised blood, sampled from a patient whose treatment included radiotherapy and nephrectomy. Receptor source: a woman aged 55-70 years with renal cell carcinoma. Both conserved end residues are trimmed from each CDR3.

v_call: TRBV19
j_call: TRBJ1-5
cdr3_aa: ASRRGQGINQPQH

v_call: TRBV5-6
j_call: TRBJ2-6
cdr3_aa: ASSFRQTGANVLT

v_call: TRBV6-6
j_call: TRBJ1-3
cdr3_aa: ATGSGGAGGNTIY

v_call: TRBV4-3
j_call: TRBJ2-1
cdr3_aa: ASSQDSQRSYYNEQF

v_call: TRBV10-1
j_call: TRBJ2-6
cdr3_aa: ASSVGSGANVLT

v_call: TRBV28
j_call: TRBJ1-4
cdr3_aa: ASSPQATNEKLF

v_call: TRBV6-1
j_call: TRBJ2-3
cdr3_aa: ASSEVDTQY

v_call: TRBV6-1
j_call: TRBJ1-2
cdr3_aa: ASSQDRDVEGYT

v_call: TRBV4-3
j_call: TRBJ1-3
cdr3_aa: ASSQRKGGPGGNTIY

v_call: TRBV9
j_call: TRBJ2-7
cdr3_aa: ASSSAPGTGPYEQY

v_call: TRBV28
j_call: TRBJ2-3
cdr3_aa: ASSLGQFNPDTQY

v_call: TRBV7-3
j_call: TRBJ2-2
cdr3_aa: ASSLGLPKTGELF

v_call: TRBV5-1
j_call: TRBJ2-3
cdr3_aa: ASSKSSSTDTQY

v_call: TRBV4-2
j_call: TRBJ1-2
cdr3_aa: ASGSTSPPNGYT

v_call: TRBV4-2
j_call: TRBJ2-3
cdr3_aa: ASSRTYTDTQY

v_call: TRBV28
j_call: TRBJ2-7
cdr3_aa: ASSFSYEQY

v_call: TRBV5-6
j_call: TRBJ2-1
cdr3_aa: ASSSGPSSYNEQF

v_call: TRBV28
j_call: TRBJ1-1
cdr3_aa: ASSLGPDTSGTEAF

v_call: TRBV4-2
j_call: TRBJ2-5
cdr3_aa: ASSQSGDHQETQY

v_call: TRBV13
j_call: TRBJ1-5
cdr3_aa: ASSSRDSQPQH

v_call: TRBV11-2
j_call: TRBJ1-1
cdr3_aa: ASSLDPASHTEAF

v_call: TRBV11-3
j_call: TRBJ2-5
cdr3_aa: ASSPGQSQETQY

v_call: TRBV9
j_call: TRBJ1-1
cdr3_aa: ASSVASNTEAF

v_call: TRBV4-3
j_call: TRBJ2-5
cdr3_aa: ASSQEPYKEETQY

v_call: TRBV6-4
j_call: TRBJ2-1
cdr3_aa: ASSPGLAGYNEQF

v_call: TRBV7-2
j_call: TRBJ1-2
cdr3_aa: ASSAAGYGYT

v_call: TRBV19
j_call: TRBJ1-1
cdr3_aa: ASSIWPPNTEAF

v_call: TRBV5-1
j_call: TRBJ2-7
cdr3_aa: ASSDPGQGFYEQY

v_call: TRBV15
j_call: TRBJ2-3
cdr3_aa: ATSSGLAESTDTQY